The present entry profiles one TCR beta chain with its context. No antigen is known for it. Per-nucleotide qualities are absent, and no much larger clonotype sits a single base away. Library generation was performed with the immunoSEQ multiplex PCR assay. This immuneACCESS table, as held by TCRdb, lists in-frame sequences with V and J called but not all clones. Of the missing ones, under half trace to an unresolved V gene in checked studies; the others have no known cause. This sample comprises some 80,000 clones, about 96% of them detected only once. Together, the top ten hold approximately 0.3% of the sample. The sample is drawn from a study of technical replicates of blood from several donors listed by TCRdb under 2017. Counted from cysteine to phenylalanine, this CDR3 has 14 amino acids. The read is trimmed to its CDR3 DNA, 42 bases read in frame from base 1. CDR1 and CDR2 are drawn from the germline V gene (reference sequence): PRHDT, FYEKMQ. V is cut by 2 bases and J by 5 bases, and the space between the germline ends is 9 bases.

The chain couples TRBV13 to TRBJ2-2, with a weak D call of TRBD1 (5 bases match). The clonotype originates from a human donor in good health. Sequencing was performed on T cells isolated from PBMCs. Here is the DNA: TGTGCCAGCAGCTTAAAGGGGCGGACCGGGGAGCTGTTTTTT. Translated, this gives CASSLKGRTGELFF.